This T cell receptor beta chain was identified during a study of T-cell memory formation after mild COVID-19. TCRdb independently ran MiXCR on the 5' RACE reads; one entry per CDR3 protein. This table holds 350,000 to 500,000 distinct CDR3 sequences, about 19% found once. This CDR3 spans 14 amino acids. Per germline, CDR1 SGHRS and CDR2 YFSETQ. This clonotype occurred many times. The junction differs from germline at one of its ends, possibly a read error. This TCR was recovered from an adult woman who had mild COVID-19 (a few samples of this study predate the infection). Cell type and time point are not known. The sequenced sample was PBMCs or a T cell subset sorted from them (not recorded which). V usage is TRBV5-1 and J usage is TRBJ1-1; 9 bases match TRBD1. CDR3 protein: CASSLDRGNTEAFF. The CDR3 nucleotides are TGTGCCAGCAGTCTGGACAGGGGGAACACTGAAGCTTTCTTT.